This TCR beta chain was recovered during a study of blood T cell repertoires in COVID-19. Study processing details: It was from reference gene primer amplification that nucleated cell counts were estimated. Method: immunoSEQ multiplex PCR; TCRdb's copy keeps in-frame clones and lacks some. That table supplies the V and J calls and clone size; D and trimming were determined from the DNA. The table lists fewer than 200,000 clones, roughly 85% of them singletons. V shed 0 bases and J shed 7 bases, with 5 bases lying between them. CDR3 length: 11 amino acids. CDR1 and CDR2 (germline): SGHDT, YYEEEE. The rearrangement uses TRBV5-6 and TRBJ2-7, with D possibly TRBD1 on 5 matching bases. This receptor was obtained from a human donor with acute or convalescent COVID-19. The donor label of this sample is uncertain. Sequencing was carried out using peripheral blood. In DNA form, the CDR3 reads TGTGCCAGCAGCTTGGAGGGGGAGCAGTACTTC. It encodes CASSLEGEQYF.